This T cell receptor beta chain was sequenced during a study of T cells in tumors after PD-1 blockade (dated 2019 in TCRdb). Notes on the research overall: Prior checkpoint blockade, systemic immunosuppressant use, and recent radiotherapy or other anti-cancer therapy within 4 weeks were grounds for patient exclusion. Patients received pembrolizumab 200 mg every 3 weeks or cemiplimab 350 mg every 2 weeks. Some patients also continued taking vismodegib 150 mg daily during anti-PD-1 treatment. Peripheral blood samples averaged around 110,000 TCR templates (range roughly 21,000-280,000) and 36,536 unique clonotypes. Paired single-cell RNA and TCR sequencing was performed on site-matched tumors from BCC or SCC patients before and after anti-PD-1 therapy. To compare blood and tumor clonotypes, bulk TCR sequencing was performed on nine to eleven peripheral blood samples from roughly 5 patients. RECIST version 1.1 was the standard used to evaluate clinical response. The paper's findings and limits, for the study overall: Approximately 38% of the TCR clonotypes from tumors also showed up in blood, and some novel exhausted tumor clones were present in pre-treatment blood, which suggests peripheral recruitment. The source of novel T cell clones was not identified and could include lymphoid organs or rare unexpanded clones within the tumor or its periphery.

The immunoSEQ platform was used for deep TCRbeta sequencing. The original methods were these. Only productive rearrangements were exported from the immunoSEQ Analyzer for further analysis. T cell phenotypes were assigned to bulk TCRbeta clonotypes by matching the clonotypes to single-cell RNA+TCR-seq clones with the same TCRbeta sequence. Clone enrichment in tumor was calculated as tumor frequency divided by PBMC frequency from bulk TCR sequencing. TCRs were grouped by GLIPH into specificity groups, defined as clusters of distinct TCRs likely recognizing common antigens via shared CDR3 motifs. TCRdb re-hosts the immuneACCESS table, in-frame sequences only. Its copies lack some clones; in the studies checked, an unresolved V gene accounts for under half of them, and the cause for the rest is not known. Clone size and the V and J calls come from that table; the DNA yielded D and trimming. Across this sample there are approximately 34,000 clones, with roughly four fifths seen only once. The ten largest make up around 40% of the sample.

The time point label corresponds to: after anti-PD-1 therapy. For bulk TCRbeta sequencing, genomic DNA was extracted from tumor biopsies or peripheral blood, and input amounts ranged from 616 ng to 6,004 ng. Histologically proven advanced or metastatic basal or squamous cell carcinoma was present in all patients, all of whom were poor candidates for surgical resection. Of the roughly eleven patients in the basal cell carcinoma cohort, eight or nine underwent bulk tumor TCR sequencing. About this clone: Its binding antigen is unknown. There are no base qualities to consult, and no much larger clone falls within one base.

Its CDR3 holds 16 amino acids, cysteine through phenylalanine. Left in the record is the CDR3 DNA by itself, 48 bases read in frame from the first base. The input for sequencing was PBMCs, taken after anti-PD-1 treatment. The rearrangement joined TRBV1 to TRBJ2-3; no check of the table's D call, TRBD2, against the DNA was made. TRBV1 is described as a pseudogene. This TCR was recovered from a human donor with basal cell carcinoma. The encoded CDR3 is CTSSHLTAGTTDTQYF. The nucleotide sequence reads as follows: TGCACCAGCAGCCACCTTACGGCGGGAACCACAGATACGCAGTATTTT.